These 27 T cell receptor beta chains share one sample of origin, sequenced in a study of T cell repertoires in cytomegalovirus infection. For these TCRs, the target antigens are not known. TCRdb analysed the reads with MiXCR anew, one entry per CDR3 protein. The sample holds hundreds of thousands of distinct CDR3 sequences, under 45% seen once. The sequenced sample was cultured PBMCs, obtained from culture after CMV antigen stimulation. The receptors shown here come from a human donor in good health (CMV status not recorded). Some clones in this sample may be carry-over from other donors' samples.

J is TRBJ2-3 and V is TRBV7-2; the match to TRBD1 covers 8 bases. The CDR3 contains 14 residues. V dropped 6 bases and J dropped 4; count of bases not matched to a gene: 6. Looked up from germline, CDR1 is SGHTA and CDR2 is FQGNSA. The CDR3 here is CASRTRQGPDTQYF. The CDR3 DNA is TGTGCCAGCAGGACACGACAGGGGCCAGATACGCAGTATTTT.

This chain links TRBV11-2 with TRBJ2-3; the D gene is possibly TRBD2 (6 bases). The V end lost 0 bases, the J end lost 4 bases, and 11 bases lay between the germline ends. Germline V gene data show CDR1 as SGHAT and CDR2 as FQNNGV. There are 15 residues in the CDR3. CDR3 protein: CASSLDSSAADTQYF. The CDR3 DNA is TGTGCCAGCAGCTTAGATTCTAGCGCCGCAGATACGCAGTATTTT.

The chain employs TRBV7-9 and TRBJ1-2; unclear D gene. The CDR3 has 12 amino acids. The V gene's germline CDR1 is SEHNR and CDR2 FQNEAQ (reference sequence). The V gene lost 1 base and the J gene lost 5 bases, with 5 bases spanning the gap. CDR3 nucleotides: TGTGCCAGCAGCTTAGAAGTATATGGCTACACCTTC. It encodes CASSLEVYGYTF.

The chain combines TRBV30 with TRBJ2-1; 7 bases are shared with TRBD1. There are 12 residues in the CDR3. Trimming took 0 bases from V and 8 from J; bases not matched to a gene: 1. Germline-derived CDR1 and CDR2 are GTSNPN and SVGIG (reference sequence). CDR3 loop: CAWSVQGYEQFF. The CDR3 nucleotides read TGTGCCTGGAGTGTACAGGGGTATGAGCAGTTCTTC.

This clonotype was seen a handful of times. The gene calls are TRBV6-5 and TRBJ1-2; D remains unclear. Germline loops: CDR1 MNHEY, CDR2 SVGAGI. This CDR3 is built from 13 residues. V dropped 9 bases and J dropped 2 bases, with 13 bases sitting between them. CDR3 DNA: TGTGCCAGTAGTCCCTCAACCAACTATGGCTACACCTTC. Its translation: CASSPSTNYGYTF.

The chain is built from TRBV25-1 and TRBJ1-1; D may be TRBD1 (6 bases). The CDR3 totals 13 residues. CDR1 MGHDK and CDR2 SYGVNS come from the germline V gene. The ends were cut back, 6 bases at V and 10 bases at J, with 18 bases in the middle. The DNA for the CDR3 is TGTGCCAGCAGCCCTCGTGGGGGGCGAGGAGCTTTCTTT. This encodes CASSPRGGRGAFF.

This clonotype has a handful of counts. The chain recombines TRBV7-2 with TRBJ2-2; 13 bases are shared with TRBD2. The V segment lost 2 bases and the J segment 1 base; nucleotides outside the gene matches: 4. CDR1 SGHTA and CDR2 FQGNSA come from the germline V gene. The CDR3 totals 18 residues. The CDR3: CASSLRTSGGVNTGELFF. The CDR3 DNA sequence: TGTGCCAGCAGCTTAAGGACTAGCGGGGGTGTGAACACCGGGGAGCTGTTTTTT. The full variable domain, in which reference TRBV7-2 and TRBJ2-2 provide the parts outside the CDR3, is GAGVSQSPSNKVTEKGKDVELRCDPISGHTALYWYRQSLGQGLEFLIYFQGNSAPDKSGLPSDRFSAERTGGSVSTLTIQRTQQEDSAVYLCASSLRTSGGVNTGELFFGEGSRLTVL.

The chain joins TRBV12-3 or TRBV12-4 to TRBJ2-1; a possible D gene is TRBD1 (6 bases). The CDR3 is 13 residues long. V was shortened by 5 bases and J by 7 bases, with 12 bases between the two germline ends. DNA of the CDR3: TGTGCCAGCAGTCCAGGGGTCAGGAATGAGCAGTTCTTC. Protein: CASSPGVRNEQFF.

V is TRBV20-1 and J is TRBJ1-3, with D maybe TRBD1 (6 bases). Germline loops: CDR1 DFQATT, CDR2 SNEGSKA (reference sequence). This CDR3 is 15 amino acids long. Trimming stripped 6 bases from V and 0 bases from J, with 15 bases between. This CDR3 reads CSAPRGGTSGNTIYF. Written as DNA, the CDR3 is TGCAGTGCCCCGAGGGGGGGAACCTCTGGAAACACCATATATTTT.

This clonotype was counted a few times. The chain links TRBV6-2 or TRBV6-3 to TRBJ2-7; D unresolved. V was pared by 7 bases and J by 0 bases, with 10 bases between. CDR3 length equals 13 residues. In germline, CDR1 is MNHEY, CDR2 SVGEGT. The CDR3 bases are TGTGCCAGCATTGATTCGAGCTCCTACGAGCAGTACTTC. It encodes CASIDSSSYEQYF.

This clonotype has a handful of counts. CDR3 bases: TGTGCCAGCAGCCGTACTAATACGGAAGCTTTCTTT. The encoded protein is CASSRTNTEAFF. The gene calls are TRBV7-8 and TRBJ1-1; no clear D gene. The CDR3 extends over 12 amino acids. CDR1 and CDR2 from the germline V gene are SGHVS and FQNEAQ. V shed 5 bases and J shed 8 bases, with 12 bases lying between them.

This chain connects TRBV4-2 to TRBJ2-5; 11 positions match TRBD1. The CDR3 is made up of 15 amino acids. Germline-derived CDR1 and CDR2 are LGHNA and YNFKEQ. V lost 4 bases, J lost 5 bases, and 6 bases stayed unmatched. The DNA for the CDR3 is TGTGCCAGCAGCCCCGGAGGGACAGGGGGGGAGACCCAGTACTTC. Translation: CASSPGGTGGETQYF.

The chain links TRBV19 to TRBJ2-3; D unresolved. Per germline, CDR1 LNHDA and CDR2 SQIVND (reference sequence). V lost 3 bases, J lost 4 bases, and 11 bases lay in between. The CDR3 loop spans 14 amino acids. CDR3 nucleotide sequence: TGTGCCAGTAGTATCAATTGGGGTGCAGATACGCAGTATTTT. Amino acid sequence: CASSINWGADTQYF.

V is TRBV30 and J is TRBJ1-2; D perhaps matches TRBD1 (6 bases). From germline, CDR1 is GTSNPN and CDR2 SVGIG (reference sequence). V lost 1 base and J 0 bases, leaving 9 bases between the germline ends. This CDR3 contains 14 residues. The CDR3 nucleotides read TGTGCCTGGAGTGGGACAGATTCTAACTATGGCTACACCTTC. This codes for CAWSGTDSNYGYTF.

In its sample, this clonotype was seen a few times. The chain combines TRBV20-1 with TRBJ2-7; D uncertain. This CDR3 comprises 12 residues. V lost 1 base and J 1 base, leaving 5 bases between the germline ends. The germline gives CDR1 DFQATT, CDR2 SNEGSKA (reference sequence). CDR3 sequence (DNA): TGCAGTGCTAGAGCTAGTTCCTACGAGCAGTACTTC. This translates into CSARASSYEQYF.

This clonotype was found a few times. The genes are TRBV10-3 and TRBJ2-5; 10 bases are a match to TRBD1. The CDR3 loop spans 18 amino acids. With 0 bases clipped from V and 2 bases from J, the junction kept 9 bases outside the gene matches. Looked up from germline, CDR1 is ENHRY and CDR2 is SYGVKD. The CDR3 nucleotides are TGTGCCATCAGTGAGTCTTCGGGACAGGGGCGACTTCAAGAGACCCAGTACTTC. It specifies CAISESSGQGRLQETQYF.

The chain links TRBV20-1 to TRBJ1-5, with D perhaps TRBD1 (5 bases). Per the germline V gene, CDR1 is DFQATT and CDR2 is SNEGSKA (reference sequence). The CDR3 is made up of 17 amino acids. The V end was cut by 1 base, the J end by 0 bases, with 16 bases between. The CDR3 DNA is TGCAGTGCTAGAGGTGACAGACAAATTTATAGCAATCAGCCCCAGCATTTT. Encoded protein: CSARGDRQIYSNQPQHF.

The gene calls are TRBV6-2 or TRBV6-3 and TRBJ2-7; D is unclear. CDR1 is MNHEY and CDR2 is SVGEGT in the germline V gene. The CDR3 length is 15 residues. The germline V and J ends were trimmed by 6 bases and 0 bases, with 15 bases remaining between them. This CDR3 is CASSNTWAVSYEQYF. The CDR3, as DNA: TGTGCCAGCAGCAACACCTGGGCAGTCTCCTACGAGCAGTACTTC.

The rearrangement uses TRBV2 and TRBJ2-5; 9 bases align to TRBD1. Germline V lookup: CDR1 SNHLY, CDR2 FYNNEI. The CDR3 covers 13 residues. V gave up 7 bases and J gave up 4 bases; unmatched junction bases: 4. The CDR3 DNA sequence: TGTGCCAGCATAATGGACAGGGGAGAGACCCAGTACTTC. As protein: CASIMDRGETQYF.

The rearrangement uses TRBV20-1 and TRBJ2-1; the match to TRBD2 covers 7 bases. This CDR3 is built from 13 residues. Germline CDR1 reads DFQATT; CDR2 reads SNEGSKA (reference sequence). CDR3 sequence reads: CSGVGGVYNEQFF. The CDR3 DNA reads as TGCAGCGGGGTGGGGGGGGTTTACAATGAGCAGTTCTTC.

The chain is built from TRBV15 and TRBJ1-2, with D uncertain. Germline CDR1 is LNHNV and CDR2 is YYDKDF (reference sequence). The CDR3 has 12 residues. V lost 0 bases, J lost 4 bases, and 3 bases lay in between. The CDR3 is CATSRDTYGYTF. The CDR3, as DNA: TGTGCCACCAGCAGAGACACCTATGGCTACACCTTC. Variable domain in full (rest from reference TRBV15 and TRBJ1-2): DAMVIQNPRYQVTQFGKPVTLSCSQTLNHNVMYWYQQKSSQAPKLLFHYYDKDFNNEADTPDNFQSRRPNTSFCFLDIRSPGLGDTAMYLCATSRDTYGYTFGSGTRLTVV.

This sequence joins TRBV6-1 and TRBJ1-5; TRBD1 aligns across 8 bases. Unmatched junction bases numbered 12, after V lost 11 bases and J lost 9 bases. CDR1 is MNHNS and CDR2 is SASEGT in the germline V gene. The CDR3 consists of 13 residues. CDR3 DNA sequence: TGTGCCGCACAGGGGGAGGTGCGCGGGCCCCAGCATTTT. It encodes CAAQGEVRGPQHF.

The chain uses TRBV7-6 and TRBJ2-7; D is possibly TRBD2 (6 bases). The length of the CDR3 is 14 residues. V was cut by 8 bases and J by 2 bases, with 16 bases left in between. Germline V CDR1 and CDR2: SGHVS, FNYEAQ. In DNA, the CDR3 is TGTGCCAGCGGAGCGGTACTAGCCGCCTACGAGCAGTACTTC. Its translation is CASGAVLAAYEQYF.

The genes are TRBV11-1 and TRBJ2-1; 10 bases are shared with TRBD2. This CDR3 comprises 15 residues. Germline-derived CDR1 and CDR2 are SGHAT and FQDESV (reference sequence). The trim removed 4 bases at V and 8 bases at J, leaving 8 bases unmatched. The CDR3 sequence: CASSSQRGGQDEQFF. In DNA, the CDR3 is TGTGCCAGCAGCTCCCAGCGGGGGGGCCAAGATGAGCAGTTCTTC.

This chain joins TRBV6-8 and TRBJ2-3; TRBD2 agrees at 8 bases. V lost 3 bases to trimming and J lost 6 bases; unmatched junction nucleotides: 8. The CDR3 covers 15 residues. CDR1 and CDR2 (germline): MNHGY, SAAAGT. For the CDR3, the DNA is TGTGCCAGCAGTTATACGGGGGGGCTTTCGGATACGCAGTATTTT. Amino acids: CASSYTGGLSDTQYF.

The genes are TRBV10-3 and TRBJ2-5; TRBD1 is a possible D gene (6 bases). V was trimmed by 3 bases and J by 5 bases, leaving 13 bases between them. This CDR3 is 14 amino acids long. Germline lookup yields CDR1 ENHRY and CDR2 SYGVKD. The DNA for the CDR3 is TGTGCCATCAGTGATAGAGTGGGGGCGGAGACCCAGTACTTC. Translating it yields CAISDRVGAETQYF.

This clonotype was counted between two and nine times. The chain has TRBV11-2 and TRBJ1-4; 9 bases agree with TRBD1. The CDR3 has 16 residues. J was trimmed by 4 bases and V by 5 bases; bases with no gene match: 8. Germline lookup yields CDR1 SGHAT and CDR2 FQNNGV. In DNA form, the CDR3 reads TGTGCCAGCAGCCTAGGGACAGGGCCCCTTAATGAAAAACTGTTTTTT. It codes for CASSLGTGPLNEKLFF. Looking up the rest from reference TRBV11-2 and TRBJ1-4 gives the full variable domain: EAGVAQSPRYKIIEKRQSVAFWCNPISGHATLYWYQQILGQGPKLLIQFQNNGVVDDSQLPKDRFSAERLKGVDSTLKIQPAKLEDSAVYLCASSLGTGPLNEKLFFGSGTQLSVL.